These 26 T cell receptor beta chains came from one sample sequenced in a study of T cell responses to AZD1222 COVID-19 vaccine. Assay used: immunoSEQ multiplex PCR; TCRdb lists only in-frame clones, some missing. The sample contains fewer than 110,000 clones, around 90% of which appear only once. Source: peripheral blood, taken on day 0 of AZD1222 vaccination. The receptors originated from an adult in good health.

The chain combines TRBV4-3 with TRBJ1-1; 12 bases fit TRBD1. The germline V gene encodes CDR1 LGHNA and CDR2 YSLEER. V shed 0 bases, J shed 1 base, and the junction held 3 bases outside the gene matches. The CDR3 length is 17 residues. The CDR3 DNA sequence: TGCGCCAGCAGCCAAGATTGGGACAGGGGGCAGAACACTGAAGCTTTCTTT. It codes for CASSQDWDRGQNTEAFF.

The chain is built from TRBV28 and TRBJ2-5; perhaps D is TRBD1 or TRBD2 (5 bases each). The CDR3 has 14 amino acids. CDR1 MDHEN and CDR2 SYDVKM come from the germline V gene. The ends were cut back, 7 bases at V and 2 bases at J, with 14 bases in the middle. The CDR3 DNA reads TGTGCCAGCACGGTCGGGACGGCTCAAGAGACCCAGTACTTC. Residues: CASTVGTAQETQYF. Full variable domain (rest looked up from reference TRBV28 and TRBJ2-5): DVKVTQSSRYLVKRTGEKVFLECVQDMDHENMFWYRQDPGLGLRLIYFSYDVKMKEKGDIPEGYSVSREKKERFSLILESASTNQTSMYLCASTVGTAQETQYFGPGTRLLVL.

This clone is judged medium-sized. The V call is TRBV21-1, the J call TRBJ2-7; the D call in the table, TRBD1, was not verified against the DNA. TRBV21-1 is classified as a pseudogene. There are 15 residues in the CDR3. Here the CDR3 DNA reads TGTGCCAGCAGAAATACGACAGGGCCCTCCTACGAGCAGTACTTC. Protein product: CASRNTTGPSYEQYF.

This clone was observed a single time. The CDR3 spells CASRFSTPGRRVTEAFF. CDR3 nucleotide sequence: TGTGCAAGTCGCTTTTCGACCCCCGGCAGGAGAGTCACTGAAGCTTTCTTT. J is TRBJ1-1 and V is TRBV12-2. TRBV12-2 is a listed pseudogene. This CDR3 contains 17 residues.

The rearrangement uses TRBV4-2 and TRBJ1-1; D may be TRBD1 (6 bases). V was trimmed by 2 bases and J by 5 bases, leaving 27 bases between them. Germline lookup yields CDR1 LGHNA and CDR2 YNFKEQ. The CDR3 sequence is 19 residues long. CDR3 nucleotide sequence: TGTGCCAGCAGCCAACCAATAGGGGTACAGGGTGGGGTAGGTACTGAAGCTTTCTTT. The encoded protein is CASSQPIGVQGGVGTEAFF.

The chain has TRBV27 and TRBJ2-2; 11 nucleotides align to TRBD2. In germline, CDR1 is MNHEY, CDR2 SMNVEV (reference sequence). The CDR3 length is 18 residues. With 6 bases clipped from V and 0 bases from J, the junction kept 9 bases outside the gene matches. CDR3 sequence: CASSRGTSGRSNTGELFF. CDR3 bases: TGTGCCAGCAGCCGCGGGACTAGCGGCCGATCGAACACCGGGGAGCTGTTTTTT.

The chain uses TRBV13 and TRBJ2-2, with TRBD1 matching 7 bases. J gave up 0 bases and V 5 bases, and 12 bases lay outside the gene matches. Germline V gene sequence: CDR1 PRHDT, CDR2 FYEKMQ (reference sequence). CDR3 length equals 18 residues. CDR3 sequence (DNA): TGTGCCAGCAGCCCCGAGGACAGGTATCCACCGAACACCGGGGAGCTGTTTTTT. Its protein is CASSPEDRYPPNTGELFF.

With regard to this clone: Since a much larger clone is just one base distant, this may be a read error. This sequence joins TRBV3-1 (or the pseudogene TRBV3-2) and TRBJ1-3; D unclear. CDR1 is LGHDT and CDR2 is YNNKEL in the germline V gene (reference sequence). The CDR3 covers 14 residues. The V end was cut by 0 bases, the J end by 0 bases, with 3 bases between. Here the CDR3 reads CASSQEGSGNTIYF. CDR3 DNA: TGTGCCAGCAGCCAAGAGGGCTCTGGAAACACCATATATTTT.

V is TRBV6-6 and J is TRBJ2-1; 8 nucleotides agree with TRBD2. The J segment lost 4 bases and the V segment lost 5 bases, leaving 7 bases of the junction unmatched. The CDR3 runs 15 residues. CDR1 is MNHNY and CDR2 is SVGAGI in the germline V gene (reference sequence). For the CDR3, the DNA is TGTGCCAGCAGTGGCCCCGGGACTAGATACAATGAGCAGTTCTTC. Its protein product is CASSGPGTRYNEQFF.

In its sample, this clone was seen once. The chain is built from TRBV4-2 and TRBJ2-1; D call uncertain. Germline V gene data show CDR1 as LGHNA and CDR2 as YNFKEQ. The V end lost 0 bases, the J end lost 8 bases, and 5 bases lay between the germline ends. The CDR3 runs 12 residues. CDR3 sequence reads: CASSQETDEQFF. CDR3 sequence (DNA): TGTGCCAGCAGCCAAGAGACGGATGAGCAGTTCTTC.

The rearrangement joins TRBV5-1 to TRBJ2-7, with D possibly matching TRBD1 (6 bases). CDR3 length: 14 amino acids. V gave up 4 bases and J gave up 5 bases, with 16 bases separating them. Germline values: CDR1 SGHRS, CDR2 YFSETQ. The CDR3 nucleotides read TGCGCCAGCAGCACCGACTCAAACAGGGACGAGCAGTACTTC. Its protein is CASSTDSNRDEQYF.

V and J are TRBV5-4 and TRBJ2-2, with 7 bases that match TRBD1. Germline V gene lookup returns CDR1 SGHNT and CDR2 YYREEE (reference sequence). The J segment lost 6 bases and the V segment lost 9 bases, leaving 5 bases of the junction unmatched. The CDR3 is 12 amino acids. The CDR3 sequence is CATTQGAGELFF. In nucleotides, the CDR3 is TGTGCCACCACTCAGGGGGCCGGGGAGCTGTTTTTT.

This chain links TRBV24-1 with TRBJ2-3, with no clear D. Per germline, CDR1 KGHDR and CDR2 SFDVKD. The ends were cut back, 2 bases at V and 2 bases at J, with 4 bases in the middle. The CDR3 length is 13 residues. The CDR3 DNA follows: TGTGCCACCAGTGATTCCCTCACAGATACGCAGTATTTT. Its translation: CATSDSLTDTQYF.

In this sample, this clone turned up once. The chain joins TRBV6-5 to TRBJ1-5; D is perhaps TRBD1 (5 bases). The germline CDR1 and CDR2 sequences are MNHEY and SVGAGI. Trimming took off 5 bases at V and 6 bases at J, with 11 bases between the two ends. The CDR3 length is 13 residues. In DNA form, the CDR3 reads TGTGCCAGCAGTCCCGGGGGGGGTCAGCCCCAGCATTTT. It translates to CASSPGGGQPQHF.

This rearrangement joins TRBV6-6 to TRBJ1-4, with D possibly being TRBD1 (5 bases). Deletions cut 5 bases from V and 7 bases from J, with 8 bases between. CDR3 length: 12 amino acids. CDR1 and CDR2 from the germline V gene are MNHNY and SVGAGI (reference sequence). The CDR3 spells CASSKQVEKLFF. The CDR3 coding sequence is TGTGCCAGCAGTAAACAGGTTGAAAAACTGTTTTTT.

This chain joins TRBV10-2 and TRBJ2-7, with D perhaps TRBD1 (5 bases). Germline V CDR1 and CDR2: WSHSY, SAAADI. The V and J ends lost 2 bases and 5 bases respectively, with 16 bases between them. CDR3 length: 15 residues. The CDR3 loop is CASSEVGGRENEQYF. In nucleotides, the CDR3 is TGCGCCAGCAGTGAGGTAGGCGGCAGGGAAAACGAGCAGTACTTC.

This chain joins TRBV2 and TRBJ1-5; 9 bases map to TRBD1. This CDR3 is 14 amino acids long. Germline V gene sequence: CDR1 SNHLY, CDR2 FYNNEI. Trimming at V came to 7 bases and at J to 6 bases, leaving 7 bases not matched to a gene. In nucleotides, the CDR3 is TGTGCCAGCACGGGACAGGGTCGCGGTCAGCCCCAGCATTTT. Protein product: CASTGQGRGQPQHF.

The rearrangement joins TRBV7-9 to TRBJ2-1, with 8 bases matching TRBD2. This CDR3 spans 16 amino acids. J lost 8 bases, V lost 4 bases, and 13 bases had no gene match. Germline assignment: CDR1 SEHNR and CDR2 FQNEAQ (reference sequence). CDR3 loop: CASSSEPGLGVDEQFF. DNA for the CDR3: TGTGCCAGCAGCTCCGAACCGGGACTAGGCGTCGATGAGCAGTTCTTC.

The chain uses TRBV6-1 and TRBJ1-2; tentatively, D is TRBD1 (5 bases). Trimming pared 1 base from V and 7 bases from J, leaving 13 bases between. This CDR3 comprises 14 residues. Germline V CDR1 and CDR2: MNHNS, SASEGT. The CDR3 nucleotides read TGTGCCAGCAGTGAAGGGGCCAGGGCGGCTGGCTACACCTTC. Its protein product is CASSEGARAAGYTF.

CDR3 protein: CASSSFSGANVLTF. For the CDR3, the DNA is TGTGCCAGCAGCTCCTTCTCTGGGGCCAACGTCCTGACTTTC. The rearrangement links TRBV3-1 (or the pseudogene TRBV3-2) to TRBJ2-6, with D unresolved. Trimming took off 5 bases at V and 0 bases at J, with 5 bases between the two ends. CDR3 size: 14 residues. Germline CDR1 is LGHDT and CDR2 is YNNKEL (reference sequence).

V is TRBV13 and J is TRBJ2-7, with 9 bases fitting TRBD1. This CDR3 contains 15 residues. V was clipped by 3 bases and J by 3 bases; unmatched bases: 6. Germline values: CDR1 PRHDT, CDR2 FYEKMQ (reference sequence). The DNA of the CDR3 is TGTGCCAGCAGCTTGTTGGACAGGGGAATCTACGAGCAGTACTTC. This gives the protein CASSLLDRGIYEQYF.

J is TRBJ1-2 and V is TRBV4-2, with 12 positions matching TRBD1. Germline loops: CDR1 LGHNA, CDR2 YNFKEQ. The V segment lost 0 bases and the J segment 7 bases; nucleotides outside the gene matches: 6. This CDR3 is 16 amino acids long. CDR3 region: CASSQDRDRGLGGYTF. The CDR3 region has the DNA TGTGCCAGCAGCCAAGATAGGGACAGGGGGCTTGGTGGCTACACCTTC.

The chain links TRBV9 to TRBJ1-4, with 9 bases matching TRBD1. The trim removed 4 bases at V and 8 bases at J, leaving 9 bases unmatched. Germline V gene lookup returns CDR1 SGDLS and CDR2 YYNGEE. This CDR3 has 15 amino acids. The DNA of the CDR3 is TGTGCCAGCAGCCCCCGGACAGGGGCCGGGGAAAAACTGTTTTTT. Translated: CASSPRTGAGEKLFF. The full variable domain, its missing parts supplied by reference TRBV9 and TRBJ1-4, is DSGVTQTPKHLITATGQRVTLRCSPRSGDLSVYWYQQSLDQGLQFLIQYYNGEERAKGNILERFSAQQFPDLHSELNLSSLELGDSALYFCASSPRTGAGEKLFFGSGTQLSVL.

The chain recombines TRBV9 with TRBJ1-1, with a possible D match to TRBD1 (5 bases). The germline V gene encodes CDR1 SGDLS and CDR2 YYNGEE. Trimming left V 5 bases short and J 1 base short, with 12 bases between. The CDR3 has 14 residues. CDR3 sequence (DNA): TGTGCCAGCAGACCAAGGGGCCCGAACACTGAAGCTTTCTTT. Protein: CASRPRGPNTEAFF.

The chain employs TRBV12-3 or TRBV12-4 and TRBJ1-1; D ambiguous. This CDR3 has 12 amino acids. The V gene lost 8 bases and the J gene lost 4 bases, with 11 bases spanning the gap. The CDR3 is CASRAGSTEAFF. The CDR3 nucleotides read TGTGCCAGCCGGGCGGGGAGCACTGAAGCTTTCTTT.

The V and J genes are TRBV5-4 and TRBJ2-3; TRBD2 is a possible D gene (5 bases). Trimming cost V 0 bases and J 4 bases, with 9 bases left between them. This CDR3 has 14 amino acids. CDR1 SGHNT and CDR2 YYREEE come from the germline V gene (reference sequence). The CDR3 protein is CASSLAGIPDTQYF. The CDR3 DNA follows: TGTGCCAGCAGCTTGGCCGGGATCCCAGATACGCAGTATTTT.